This paragraph reports one T cell receptor beta chain. The antigen it binds to is not known. Within one base of it there is no much larger clone, and no base qualities were kept. The data belong to a study of blood T cell repertoires in COVID-19 (TCRdb year 2020). Regarding the research as a whole: Samples covering the acute and convalescent phases of COVID-19 were provided by collaborators in the United States, Italy and Spain. Where HLA class I and class II types were available, the types were taken from metadata supplied by the sample provider, not from assay-based typing. The dataset comprised deeply sampled blood TCRbeta repertoires from subjects exposed to, actively infected with, or recovered from COVID-19. Samples came from the ongoing ImmuneRACE study (first 160 participants) plus 1,254 subjects from 6 global collaborators. The sample metadata nearly always contained a de-identified subject ID, COVID-19 status, age in years and sex. The prospective study material was composed of cDNA or gDNA derived from T cells, B-cell-depleted T cells, or PBMCs. The repertoires were released in a freely available public database meant as a resource for research on the immune response to SARS-CoV-2.

TCRbeta CDR3 regions were amplified from genomic DNA using the immunoSEQ Assay, a bias-controlled multiplex PCR. From the authors' description of their analysis: The number of nucleated cells in each sample was estimated from the amplification of reference gene primers within the assay. Sequence reads were collapsed and filtered to measure the absolute abundance of every unique TCRbeta CDR3 rearrangement. Productive Simpson clonality was computed per sample as the square root of Simpson's diversity index over productive rearrangements. TCRdb obtained this table from immuneACCESS and retained in-frame rearrangements with V and J assigned. These tables miss some clones; where compared with another copy, unresolved V genes account for less than half of the shortfall, and the remainder is unexplained. That table furnishes V, J and clone size, whereas the DNA furnished D and trimming. In this sample the table shows some 150,000 clones, around 84% of which occur a single time. The ten top clones hold around 35% of the sample.

The CDR3, from cysteine to phenylalanine, totals 13 residues. Only the CDR3 part of the read is kept: 39 bases, read in frame from the first base. The germline V gene encodes CDR1 SEHNR and CDR2 FQNEAQ (reference sequence). V ends up 3 bases short and J 6 bases short, with an unmatched junction base count of 1. Whole blood was collected in K2EDTA tubes by collaborating institutions according to the institutions' own protocols. For TCRbeta analysis, collaborators shipped samples in one of three forms: frozen whole blood, isolated PBMCs, or DNA extracted from either of those sample types. General findings and caveats noted by the study authors: The amount of clinical and demographic metadata varied by source and participant and was provided uncurated.

This clonotype originated in a human donor in a cohort sampled during active COVID-19. The chain uses TRBV7-9 and TRBJ1-4; TRBD1 lines up with 7 middle nucleotides. Sequencing used peripheral blood. The CDR3 region has the sequence CASSLTGYEKLFF. The DNA reads TGTGCCAGCAGCTTGACAGGGTATGAAAAACTGTTTTTT.